This T cell receptor beta chain originates from a study of Ad26.COV2.S vaccination and SARS-CoV-2 variants. The treatment here: approximately 18 received Ad26.COV2.S at low or high dose, single or two shots; roughly five received placebo; per-sample allocation not given. Vaccine and placebo recipients were sampled on day 63 after the first injection. The data were produced by immunoSEQ multiplex PCR, yet TCRdb's version contains in-frame clones alone and is incomplete. In the table there are roughly 320,000 clones, around four fifths of which are singletons. This CDR3 spans 13 amino acids. V was trimmed by 4 bases and J by 2 bases, leaving 8 bases between them. Germline V CDR1 and CDR2: SGHTA, FQGTGA. At least ten counts were recorded for this clone.

The chain links TRBV7-3 to TRBJ1-1; no clear D. The sample in question was peripheral blood, obtained in a trial of Ad26.COV2.S vaccine versus placebo. The clonotype originates from a person aged 18 to 65 who received the Ad26.COV2.S COVID-19 vaccine or a placebo. The CDR3 region has the DNA TGTGCCAGCAGCTCTCAGCCTAACACTGAAGCTTTCTTT. As protein: CASSSQPNTEAFF.